A single sample is the source of the 6 T cell receptor beta chains below, sequenced in a study of cytomegalovirus exposure and HLA in healthy donors. A multiplex PCR was run with 60 Vbeta primers and 13 Jbeta primers. Sequenced by immunoSEQ multiplex PCR; TCRdb stores in-frame clones only, minus some. Of tens of thousands of clones in the sample, 78% are singletons; the top ten hold about 3.3%. Sequencing was carried out using PBMCs. The receptors stem from a woman between 40 and 55 years old in good health and CMV-seronegative.

The chain combines TRBV7-8 with TRBJ2-7, with TRBD2 matching over 10 bases. Per germline, CDR1 SGHVS and CDR2 FQNEAQ. This CDR3 contains 15 residues. J gave up 0 bases and V 5 bases, and 4 bases lay outside the gene matches. DNA of the CDR3: TGTGCCAGCAGCATTAGCGGGAGGACCTCCTACGAGCAGTACTTC. Encoded protein: CASSISGRTSYEQYF.

This chain connects TRBV7-9 to TRBJ2-3; 13 positions match TRBD2. CDR3 length: 16 residues. With 4 bases clipped from V and 6 bases from J, the junction kept 7 bases outside the gene matches. The germline gives CDR1 SEHNR, CDR2 FQNEAQ (reference sequence). The CDR3, as DNA: TGTGCCAGCAGCTACTCACTAGCGGGAGGGATGGATACGCAGTATTTT. It translates to CASSYSLAGGMDTQYF.

The rearrangement uses TRBV28 and TRBJ1-1; D unresolved. The CDR3 is made up of 20 amino acids. Trimming took off 2 bases at V and 1 base at J, with 26 bases between the two ends. Per germline, CDR1 MDHEN and CDR2 SYDVKM. The CDR3 spells CASSLPGIGYLLRGNTEAFF. CDR3 nucleotides: TGTGCCAGCAGTTTACCCGGAATTGGCTATCTCCTCAGAGGGAACACTGAAGCTTTCTTT.

This rearrangement joins TRBV5-6 to TRBJ2-5; TRBD2 aligns across 9 bases. The CDR3 extends over 16 amino acids. CDR1 and CDR2 from the germline V gene are SGHDT and YYEEEE. The V and J ends lost 4 bases and 5 bases, in that order; junction bases with no gene match: 12. The CDR3: CASSRWREGSWETQYF. The CDR3, as DNA: TGTGCCAGCAGCCGATGGCGGGAGGGATCGTGGGAGACCCAGTACTTC.

The V and J genes are TRBV20-1 and TRBJ2-5; no definite D call. Trimming left V 5 bases short and J 5 bases short, with 9 bases between. The CDR3 sequence is 11 residues long. The V gene's germline CDR1 is DFQATT and CDR2 SNEGSKA (reference sequence). The CDR3 spells CSAPSGETQYF. DNA for the CDR3: TGCAGTGCTCCCTCCGGGGAGACCCAGTACTTC.

This chain uses TRBV28 with TRBJ1-4; maybe TRBD1 (6 bases). This CDR3 region has 14 residues. Germline V gene lookup returns CDR1 MDHEN and CDR2 SYDVKM. The V end was cut by 5 bases, the J end by 8 bases, with 15 bases between. This CDR3 is CASSPFRGSEKLFF. The CDR3 nucleotides are TGTGCCAGCAGTCCCTTCAGGGGTTCGGAAAAACTGTTTTTT.